This T cell receptor beta chain was retrieved from a study of blood T cells in healthy people across ages. The study drew donors from healthy Caucasian individuals in Russia aged roughly 6 to 100. V dropped 7 bases and J dropped 0; count of bases not matched to a gene: 9. CDR3 length: 14 amino acids. In germline, CDR1 is DFQATT, CDR2 SNEGSKA (reference sequence). The study's findings and limits: Across samples, TCR beta diversity tracked strongly with naive T cell percentage. The study found more naive CD4+ cells and higher diversity in long-lived than aged donors.

A sample-barcoded 5' primer and a J-beta primer mix were used in a second PCR of about 7 to 12 cycles. Researchers report that each sample yielded at least 3 million CDR3-containing paired-end reads. TCRdb reprocessed the 5' RACE reads via MiXCR and lists one record per CDR3 protein. Altogether about 680,000 distinct CDR3 sequences are present, around 48% being singletons, with the ten largest covering approximately 32%. As concerns this clonotype: The target antigen is unknown.

The J gene is TRBJ2-7, the V gene TRBV20-1, with TRBD1 identical over 7 bases. This TCR was recovered from a woman aged 55-70 years in good health. The sequencing sample was made of blood. CDR3 coding DNA: TGCAGTGTTAACAGGGGATTAAGCTCCTACGAGCAGTACTTC. It yields the protein CSVNRGLSSYEQYF.